What follows describes a single T cell receptor (beta chain). This sample is part of a study of blood T cell repertoires in COVID-19. Study as a whole: Donors in the United States, Italy and Spain gave samples during acute or convalescent COVID-19. T cells, B-cell-depleted T cells, or PBMCs supplied cDNA or gDNA.

Original handling: Reference gene primer amplification yielded estimated nucleated cell counts. Sequencing was performed with immunoSEQ multiplex PCR; in TCRdb, only in-frame clones are kept and a portion is missing. The V and J calls and clone size are taken from that table; D and trimming were inferred from the DNA. The top ten hold roughly 30% of the sample, which has about 63,000 clones, approximately 78% seen once. Trimming left V 1 base short and J 2 bases short, with 9 bases between. The CDR3 is made up of 15 amino acids. Germline assignment: CDR1 LGHDT and CDR2 YNNKEL (reference sequence). A Seattle source enrolled patients during active infection and followed them longitudinally.

The sequence was obtained from a man between 60 and 75 years old with COVID-19, enrolled during active disease. Sequences were obtained from peripheral blood. The chain uses TRBV3-1 (or the pseudogene TRBV3-2) and TRBJ2-1; D is uncertain. CDR3 residues: CASSQVAAPYNEQFF. The CDR3 DNA is TGTGCCAGCAGCCAAGTGGCGGCCCCCTACAATGAGCAGTTCTTC.